One sample yielded the 24 T cell receptor beta chains listed below, sequenced in a study of radiotherapy plus CTLA-4 blockade in lung cancer. Sequencing used immunoSEQ multiplex PCR; TCRdb keeps in-frame clones, though not all of them. The sample lists about 78,000 clones, roughly 86% occurring once. Sequences were derived from peripheral blood, sampled from a patient treated with radiotherapy plus ipilimumab. The receptors originated from a human donor with non-small cell lung cancer who had a partial response to radiotherapy plus ipilimumab.

The V call is TRBV2, the J call TRBJ2-5; a weak D match, TRBD1 (6 bases). The CDR3 covers 18 residues. CDR1 SNHLY and CDR2 FYNNEI come from the germline V gene. Trimming shortened V by 0 bases and J by 2 bases, and 19 bases separated the two germline ends. The CDR3 sequence is CASSEALLGAGGQETQYF. CDR3 bases: TGTGCCAGCAGTGAAGCGCTTCTGGGGGCAGGTGGGCAAGAGACCCAGTACTTC.

The V and J genes are TRBV5-1 and TRBJ1-1, with 9 bases lining up with TRBD1. The V segment lost 0 bases and the J segment 5 bases; nucleotides outside the gene matches: 2. Germline CDR1 reads SGHRS; CDR2 reads YFSETQ. There are 14 residues in the CDR3. In DNA, the CDR3 is TGCGCCAGCAGCTTGGACAGGGGGCAGACTGAAGCTTTCTTT. Encoded protein: CASSLDRGQTEAFF.

The genes are TRBV5-1 and TRBJ1-2, with 7 bases identical to TRBD1. The CDR3 has 15 residues. The germline V gene encodes CDR1 SGHRS and CDR2 YFSETQ. J gave up 5 bases and V 3 bases, and 10 bases lay outside the gene matches. DNA for the CDR3: TGCGCCAGCAGCTCCTCTCGGGACAGAAGATATGGCTACACCTTC. Encoded protein: CASSSSRDRRYGYTF.

This clone is a singleton in its sample. The gene calls are TRBV5-1 and TRBJ1-5; possibly TRBD1 for D (6 bases). Per germline, CDR1 SGHRS and CDR2 YFSETQ. Trimming stripped 0 bases from V and 1 base from J, with 11 bases between. The length of the CDR3 is 16 residues. The CDR3 region has the DNA TGCGCCAGCAGCTTGGATTACAGGGCGAGCAATCAGCCCCAGCATTTT. Amino acids: CASSLDYRASNQPQHF.

The V and J genes are TRBV6-1 and TRBJ2-5; possible D gene TRBD2, 6 bases. V was cut by 1 base and J by 5 bases, with 23 bases left in between. The germline CDR1 and CDR2 sequences are MNHNS and SASEGT. There are 18 residues in the CDR3. CDR3 DNA: TGTGCCAGCAGTGAAGATAGCGGAAACTCCTCCCCCTGGGAGACCCAGTACTTC. Its translation is CASSEDSGNSSPWETQYF.

The J gene is TRBJ1-4, the V gene TRBV28; D not resolved. This CDR3 has 16 amino acids. V shed 2 bases and J shed 8 bases, with 18 bases lying between them. The germline CDR1 and CDR2 sequences are MDHEN and SYDVKM. The CDR3 region has the DNA TGTGCCAGCAGTTTAGGGGAGCACCAGAGCACGGAAAAACTGTTTTTT. This encodes CASSLGEHQSTEKLFF.

CDR3 amino acids: CASSTLPGQRSSQPKNIQYF. CDR3 sequence (DNA): TGTGCCAGTAGTACTCTGCCGGGACAGAGGTCTTCCCAGCCAAAAAACATTCAGTACTTC. The V call is TRBV19, the J call TRBJ2-4, with 7 positions matching TRBD1. V was clipped by 4 bases and J by 4 bases; unmatched bases: 22. The CDR3 totals 20 residues. Germline V gives CDR1 LNHDA, CDR2 SQIVND (reference sequence).

The chain links TRBV7-8 to TRBJ1-2; D might be TRBD1 (6 bases). With 1 base removed from V and 8 bases from J, the gap between germline ends came to 17 bases. Germline loops: CDR1 SGHVS, CDR2 FQNEAQ. The length of the CDR3 is 15 residues. The CDR3 region is CASSLEGPGAGGYTF. The CDR3 DNA reads as TGTGCCAGCAGCTTAGAGGGTCCAGGGGCCGGGGGCTACACCTTC.

The chain uses TRBV4-2 and TRBJ1-2; 10 nucleotides match TRBD1. Germline CDR1 is LGHNA and CDR2 is YNFKEQ. V lost 3 bases and J lost 7; bases outside the gene matches: 11. This CDR3 region has 16 residues. The DNA for the CDR3 is TGTGCCAGCAGCCAGGTTCCCGGGACAGGGGAGGGTGGCTACACCTTC. This gives the protein CASSQVPGTGEGGYTF.

This chain joins TRBV28 and TRBJ2-1, with 11 bases lining up with TRBD2. Germline V gene data show CDR1 as MDHEN and CDR2 as SYDVKM. The ends lost 0 bases at V and 5 bases at J; junction bases unmatched: 12. The CDR3 has 19 residues. The CDR3 reads CASSLWVLGLAGGNNEQFF. The CDR3 coding sequence is TGTGCCAGCAGTTTATGGGTACTGGGTCTAGCGGGAGGAAACAATGAGCAGTTCTTC.

This chain joins TRBV6-4 and TRBJ2-1; TRBD2 matches 7 bases. This CDR3 is built from 17 residues. Per the germline V gene, CDR1 is MRHNA and CDR2 is SNTAGT. J lost 10 bases, V lost 6 bases, and 21 bases had no gene match. The CDR3: CASSRGKVGGSGEEQFF. Here the CDR3 DNA reads TGTGCCAGCAGCCGAGGCAAGGTGGGCGGGAGTGGGGAAGAGCAGTTCTTC.

This sequence joins TRBV2 and TRBJ1-1; 9 nucleotides align to TRBD1. CDR1 and CDR2 (germline): SNHLY, FYNNEI. The CDR3 spans 16 residues. With 6 bases clipped from V and 5 bases from J, the junction kept 13 bases outside the gene matches. In DNA, the CDR3 is TGTGCCAGCAGACCCGGGACAGGGATACCGTTTACTGAAGCTTTCTTT. This encodes CASRPGTGIPFTEAFF.

The chain recombines TRBV7-9 with TRBJ1-2; D perhaps matches TRBD1 (6 bases). Germline-derived CDR1 and CDR2 are SEHNR and FQNEAQ (reference sequence). V dropped 3 bases and J dropped 0 bases, with 14 bases sitting between them. CDR3 length equals 16 residues. CDR3 DNA sequence: TGTGCCAGCAGCTTTAGTTCAGGGGCAGCTAACTATGGCTACACCTTC. It is translated as CASSFSSGAANYGYTF.

V gene TRBV6-6 combines with J gene TRBJ2-7, with no clear D. The V end lost 6 bases, the J end lost 4 bases, and 7 bases lay between the germline ends. This CDR3 contains 11 residues. Germline CDR1 is MNHNY and CDR2 is SVGAGI (reference sequence). Here the CDR3 DNA reads TGTGCCAGCAGCGCCGGGTACGAGCAGTACGTC. This codes for CASSAGYEQYV.

V is TRBV5-4 and J is TRBJ2-2; perhaps TRBD2 as D (5 bases). Germline V lookup: CDR1 SGHNT, CDR2 YYREEE (reference sequence). V was trimmed by 4 bases and J by 6 bases, leaving 13 bases between them. This CDR3 is built from 14 residues. The CDR3 region is CASSPSSVSGELFF. In DNA form, the CDR3 reads TGTGCCAGCAGCCCGAGTAGCGTCTCCGGGGAGCTGTTTTTT.

The chain is built from TRBV19 and TRBJ1-2, with D possibly being TRBD1 (6 bases). V lost 3 bases, J lost 0 bases, and 8 bases lay in between. This CDR3 has 14 amino acids. The germline V gene encodes CDR1 LNHDA and CDR2 SQIVND (reference sequence). The CDR3 nucleotides read TGTGCCAGTAGTATCGGACAGACTAACTATGGCTACACCTTC. As protein: CASSIGQTNYGYTF.

The rearrangement uses TRBV30 and TRBJ1-5, with D hard to call. The CDR3 is made up of 14 amino acids. V shed 0 bases and J shed 3 bases, with 9 bases lying between them. Germline CDR1 reads GTSNPN; CDR2 reads SVGIG (reference sequence). CDR3 sequence (DNA): TGTGCCTGGAGTGTAGAGGTTTTCAATCAGCCCCAGCATTTT. Encoded protein: CAWSVEVFNQPQHF.

This chain links TRBV27 with TRBJ1-1; D is undetermined. The germline gives CDR1 MNHEY, CDR2 SMNVEV (reference sequence). Trimming left V 3 bases short and J 1 base short, with 9 bases between. The CDR3 sequence is 14 residues long. CDR3 coding DNA: TGTGCCAGCAGTTTTGAGGCATGGAACACTGAAGCTTTCTTT. Its protein is CASSFEAWNTEAFF.

The chain recombines TRBV27 with TRBJ1-5, with TRBD1 identical over 9 bases. V shed 3 bases and J 2 bases; nucleotides not matched to a gene: 5. The CDR3 totals 16 residues. Germline V gene data show CDR1 as MNHEY and CDR2 as SMNVEV (reference sequence). For the CDR3, the DNA is TGTGCCAGCAGTTTTTTGGGACAGGGTGGCAATCAGCCCCAGCATTTT. Its protein product is CASSFLGQGGNQPQHF.

This chain joins TRBV30 and TRBJ2-5; D is ambiguous. CDR1 and CDR2 from the germline V gene are GTSNPN and SVGIG (reference sequence). V was shortened by 0 bases and J by 5 bases, with 16 bases between the two germline ends. This CDR3 region has 15 residues. CDR3 coding DNA: TGTGCCTGGAGTGTACTACGTACGGAGTTGGAGACCCAGTACTTC. This encodes CAWSVLRTELETQYF.

The chain couples TRBV5-1 to TRBJ2-1; 10 positions agree with TRBD1. V shed 5 bases, J shed 4 bases, and the junction held 6 bases outside the gene matches. Germline CDR1 and CDR2: SGHRS and YFSETQ. CDR3 length: 15 residues. CDR3 residues: CASRAGQGSYNEQFF. The CDR3 DNA sequence: TGCGCCAGCAGGGCGGGACAGGGGAGTTACAATGAGCAGTTCTTC.

The CDR3 DNA reads TGTGCCAGCAGTGAACTACGGGGGGGGACCCTCACAGATACGCAGTATTTT. This gives the protein CASSELRGGTLTDTQYF. The gene calls are TRBV2 and TRBJ2-3; 8 bases map to TRBD2. The CDR3 is made up of 17 amino acids. Germline assignment: CDR1 SNHLY and CDR2 FYNNEI. Unmatched junction bases numbered 9, after V lost 2 bases and J lost 2 bases. Complete variable domain (other parts from reference TRBV2 and TRBJ2-3): EPEVTQTPSHQVTQMGQEVILRCVPISNHLYFYWYRQILGQKVEFLVSFYNNEISEKSEIFDDQFSVERPDGSNFTLKIRSTKLEDSAMYFCASSELRGGTLTDTQYFGPGTRLTVL.

The rearrangement joins TRBV6-6 to TRBJ2-7; the D gene is possibly TRBD1 (7 bases). The CDR3 has 13 residues. Germline V gene lookup returns CDR1 MNHNY and CDR2 SVGAGI (reference sequence). Trimming shortened V by 6 bases and J by 2 bases, and 11 bases separated the two germline ends. CDR3 bases: TGTGCCAGCAGGGACAGGACTACCTACGAGCAGTACGTC. This translates into CASRDRTTYEQYV.

The chain uses TRBV19 and TRBJ1-1; 11 nucleotides match TRBD1. The CDR3 contains 15 residues. The junction had 8 bases not matched to a gene; V was cut back by 7 bases and J by 4 bases. From germline, CDR1 is LNHDA and CDR2 SQIVND (reference sequence). The CDR3 nucleotides are TGTGCCAGTAATACCCAAGGACAGGGGGCCACTGAAGCTTTCTTT. Its translation is CASNTQGQGATEAFF.